Below, 30 T cell receptor beta chains from the same sample are listed, as sequenced in a study of blood T cell repertoires in COVID-19. Assay used: immunoSEQ multiplex PCR; TCRdb lists only in-frame clones, some missing. The sample includes 35,000 to 45,000 clones, 90% seen only once; the top ten take roughly 2.8%. The material sequenced was peripheral blood. The receptors were sampled from a man aged 50-60 years with active COVID-19.

The chain carries TRBV7-2 and TRBJ2-2, with a tentative D call TRBD1 (7 bases). Between the trimmed V and J ends, which lost 6 bases and 5 bases, there was a span of 13 bases. The germline CDR1 and CDR2 sequences are SGHTA and FQGNSA. The CDR3 is made up of 14 amino acids. The CDR3 coding sequence is TGTGCCAGCAGAGGAGGGGGCAGTACCGGGGAGCTGTTTTTT. Translation gives CASRGGGSTGELFF.

This rearrangement joins TRBV27 to TRBJ2-1; 8 nucleotides align to TRBD1. The CDR3 consists of 13 residues. From germline, CDR1 is MNHEY and CDR2 SMNVEV (reference sequence). Losses at the gene ends were 5 bases for V and 13 bases for J; bases not matched to a gene: 10. The CDR3 bases are TGTGCCAGCAGTCCCCGGGGGACAGGACTTCAGTTCTTC. It yields the protein CASSPRGTGLQFF.

CDR3 nucleotide sequence: TGCGCCAGCAGCCTCCGGTCCGGGGGACCTGAAGCTTTCTTT. The encoded protein is CASSLRSGGPEAFF. V gene TRBV5-1 combines with J gene TRBJ1-1, with D possibly being TRBD1 (5 bases). Trimming took 4 bases from V and 6 from J, leaving 16 bases between them. CDR1 SGHRS and CDR2 YFSETQ come from the germline V gene. The CDR3 contains 14 residues.

The chain joins TRBV19 to TRBJ2-7, with D possibly being TRBD1 (5 bases). With 6 bases removed from V and 4 bases from J, the gap between germline ends came to 19 bases. This CDR3 contains 15 residues. Germline loops: CDR1 LNHDA, CDR2 SQIVND (reference sequence). CDR3 in DNA: TGTGCCAGTAGCCGCCACCATAAGGGGATATACGAGCAGTACTTC. It translates to CASSRHHKGIYEQYF.

The chain combines TRBV6-6 with TRBJ2-7; 7 nucleotides align to TRBD1. Losses at the gene ends were 8 bases for V and 1 base for J; bases not matched to a gene: 8. There are 14 residues in the CDR3. Germline V lookup: CDR1 MNHNY, CDR2 SVGAGI (reference sequence). For the CDR3, the DNA is TGTGCCAGCCACGGGTCAGGGGGATCCTACGAGCAGTACTTC. Its translation is CASHGSGGSYEQYF.

The chain couples TRBV6-5 to TRBJ2-7; TRBD2 matches 7 bases. Germline CDR1 MNHEY, CDR2 SVGAGI. The CDR3 is 15 residues long. Trimming cost V 6 bases and J 1 base; bases outside gene matches: 9. The DNA of the CDR3 is TGTGCCAGCAGGCCCTCTTGGGGGGGGTCCTACGAGCAGTACTTC. This translates into CASRPSWGGSYEQYF.

This chain joins TRBV19 and TRBJ1-3; the match to TRBD1 covers 8 bases. Trimming took 6 bases from V and 0 from J; bases not matched to a gene: 7. The CDR3 has 16 amino acids. The V gene's germline CDR1 is LNHDA and CDR2 SQIVND (reference sequence). CDR3: CASRSTGGLSGNTIYF. CDR3 nucleotide sequence: TGTGCCAGTAGGAGCACAGGGGGACTCTCTGGAAACACCATATATTTT.

The rearrangement uses TRBV18 and TRBJ1-6; 11 bases match TRBD1. Trimming took 2 bases from V and 9 from J; bases not matched to a gene: 0. The CDR3 spans 14 residues. Germline V gene lookup returns CDR1 KGHSH and CDR2 LQKENI. The CDR3 DNA reads as TGTGCCAGCTCACCAGGGACAGGGGGTTCACCCCTCCACTTT. This gives the protein CASSPGTGGSPLHF.

This sequence joins TRBV12-3 or TRBV12-4 and TRBJ1-5; D not certain. The CDR3 loop spans 12 amino acids. Trimming took 0 bases from V and 12 from J, leaving 9 bases between them. This CDR3 is CASSLARVGQHF. The CDR3 nucleotides read TGTGCCAGCAGTTTAGCGAGGGTGGGCCAGCATTTT.

The genes are TRBV9 and TRBJ1-1; 7 bases line up with TRBD1. Germline V gene data show CDR1 as SGDLS and CDR2 as YYNGEE. CDR3 size: 18 residues. The V and J ends lost 0 bases and 7 bases, in that order; junction bases with no gene match: 18. The CDR3 DNA follows: TGTGCCAGCAGCGTAGCACGGGACAGAGAGAGCGACAACTTTGAAGCTTTCTTT. Its translation: CASSVARDRESDNFEAFF.

This clone was counted a few times. The chain couples TRBV2 to TRBJ2-3, with D perhaps matching TRBD1 (6 bases). Per the germline V gene, CDR1 is SNHLY and CDR2 is FYNNEI. The CDR3 runs to 14 residues. Trimming removed 6 bases from V and 2 bases from J, with 12 bases in between. Here the CDR3 reads CASSLGGPTDTQYF. CDR3 coding DNA: TGTGCCAGCAGCTTAGGGGGACCCACAGATACGCAGTATTTT.

By share of the sample, this clone is medium-sized. CDR3 amino acids: CATSGGAYNEQFF. The CDR3 nucleotides read TGTGCCACTAGCGGGGGGGCCTACAATGAGCAGTTCTTC. The V and J genes are TRBV10-3 and TRBJ2-1; 12 bases are shared with TRBD2. Germline CDR1 ENHRY, CDR2 SYGVKD. V lost 10 bases, J lost 2 bases, and 0 bases stayed unmatched. CDR3 length: 13 residues.

The V and J genes are TRBV5-1 and TRBJ1-1, with 7 bases aligning to TRBD1. The germline V gene encodes CDR1 SGHRS and CDR2 YFSETQ. The ends lost 2 bases at V and 8 bases at J; junction bases unmatched: 6. The CDR3 is 13 residues long. The CDR3 is CASSFGTEGEAFF. CDR3 sequence (DNA): TGCGCCAGCAGCTTTGGGACAGAAGGAGAAGCTTTCTTT.

This chain uses TRBV2 with TRBJ1-1; D possibly corresponds to TRBD1 (6 bases). This CDR3 spans 14 amino acids. Germline V gene lookup returns CDR1 SNHLY and CDR2 FYNNEI. Between the trimmed V and J ends, which lost 6 bases and 4 bases, there was a span of 15 bases. CDR3 sequence: CASREQGMGTEAFF. In nucleotides, the CDR3 is TGTGCCAGCAGAGAACAGGGAATGGGCACTGAAGCTTTCTTT.

The V and J genes are TRBV19 and TRBJ1-5; TRBD1 is a possible D gene (5 bases). V was cut by 7 bases and J by 1 base, with 11 bases left in between. The CDR3 spans 14 residues. CDR1 LNHDA and CDR2 SQIVND come from the germline V gene (reference sequence). Here the CDR3 DNA reads TGTGCCAGTACCGACAGAATAAGCAATCAGCCCCAGCATTTT. It codes for CASTDRISNQPQHF.

The chain employs TRBV5-1 and TRBJ1-1; 7 positions match TRBD1. The V segment lost 4 bases and the J segment 3 bases; nucleotides outside the gene matches: 6. The CDR3 contains 14 residues. Germline V lookup: CDR1 SGHRS, CDR2 YFSETQ. The CDR3 region is CASSRAGGHTEAFF. The CDR3 DNA reads TGCGCCAGCAGCAGGGCAGGGGGTCACACTGAAGCTTTCTTT.

The chain has TRBV3-1 (or the pseudogene TRBV3-2) and TRBJ2-7; D possibly corresponds to TRBD1 (6 bases). In germline, CDR1 is LGHDT, CDR2 YNNKEL (reference sequence). V lost 1 base to trimming and J lost 9 bases, with 16 bases between them. The CDR3 has 14 amino acids. CDR3 coding DNA: TGTGCCAGCAGCCAAGGACAAAGGGGGACCGGGCAGTACTTC. Translation: CASSQGQRGTGQYF.

In DNA form, the CDR3 reads TGTGCCAGCAACAGTCGGGGAGGGGCGAATGAGCAGTTCTTC. Residues: CASNSRGGANEQFF. This chain uses TRBV9 with TRBJ2-1; the match to TRBD2 covers 7 bases. The CDR3 runs to 14 residues. The V and J ends lost 6 bases and 7 bases, in that order; junction bases with no gene match: 10. Germline CDR1 is SGDLS and CDR2 is YYNGEE.

In its sample, this clone was seen once. The chain joins TRBV19 to TRBJ1-2; D may be TRBD1 (6 bases). The CDR3 runs 18 residues. V was cut by 5 bases and J by 1 base, with 23 bases left in between. CDR1 and CDR2 from the germline V gene are LNHDA and SQIVND (reference sequence). CDR3 in DNA: TGTGCCAGTAGTTCAAGAAGGTCCGAACAGGGCTTTAACTATGGCTACACCTTC. It translates to CASSSRRSEQGFNYGYTF.

This chain links TRBV2 with TRBJ1-2; tentatively, D is TRBD1 (6 bases). This CDR3 is built from 14 residues. V lost 2 bases and J 7 bases, leaving 14 bases between the germline ends. In germline, CDR1 is SNHLY, CDR2 FYNNEI. CDR3: CASSEMAGERGYTF. For the CDR3, the DNA is TGTGCCAGCAGTGAAATGGCAGGGGAGCGTGGCTACACCTTC.

The gene calls are TRBV6-5 and TRBJ2-2; possibly TRBD2 for D (6 bases). Germline loops: CDR1 MNHEY, CDR2 SVGAGI. The CDR3 consists of 16 residues. V was clipped by 4 bases and J by 4 bases, with 16 bases between them. The CDR3 nucleotides are TGTGCCAGCAGTTCTCTGGCCCGGAGGGGCACCGGGGAGCTGTTTTTT. Amino acids: CASSSLARRGTGELFF.

This clone was seen a single time. V usage is TRBV4-2 and J usage is TRBJ2-6, with TRBD1 matching 8 bases. Germline CDR1 LGHNA, CDR2 YNFKEQ. The ends lost 0 bases at V and 0 bases at J; junction bases unmatched: 4. CDR3 size: 18 residues. CDR3 sequence (DNA): TGTGCCAGCAGCCAAGAGGCAGGGGGCGCCTCTGGGGCCAACGTCCTGACTTTC. Encoded protein: CASSQEAGGASGANVLTF.

The chain carries TRBV2 and TRBJ1-3, with D unresolved. CDR1 is SNHLY and CDR2 is FYNNEI in the germline V gene. The CDR3 sequence is 15 residues long. Trimming shortened V by 4 bases and J by 2 bases, and 12 bases separated the two germline ends. The CDR3 DNA is TGTGCCAGCAGTGCCGTGGCAGTGACTGGAAACACCATATATTTT. Amino acids: CASSAVAVTGNTIYF.

This sequence joins TRBV5-6 and TRBJ1-1; unclear D gene. V was trimmed by 7 bases and J by 0 bases, leaving 19 bases between them. This CDR3 comprises 16 residues. The V gene's germline CDR1 is SGHDT and CDR2 YYEEEE. The CDR3 spells CASGLGGSGLNTEAFF. The CDR3 DNA reads as TGTGCCAGCGGCCTAGGTGGCAGTGGATTGAACACTGAAGCTTTCTTT. The full variable domain, completed using reference TRBV5-6 and TRBJ1-1, is DAGVTQSPTHLIKTRGQQVTLRCSPKSGHDTVSWYQQALGQGPQFIFQYYEEEERQRGNFPDRFSGHQFPNYSSELNVNALLLGDSALYLCASGLGGSGLNTEAFFGQGTRLTVV.

The genes are TRBV7-6 and TRBJ2-5, with 14 bases aligning to TRBD2. CDR3 length: 17 residues. Trimming at V came to 1 base and at J to 7 bases, leaving 8 bases not matched to a gene. Germline CDR1 and CDR2: SGHVS and FNYEAQ. Here the CDR3 DNA reads TGTGCCAGCAGCTTAGTGTGGACTAGCGGGGGGTTTGCGACCCAGTACTTC. As protein: CASSLVWTSGGFATQYF.

The chain combines TRBV2 with TRBJ1-4; D perhaps matches TRBD1 (6 bases). The V gene lost 5 bases and the J gene lost 8 bases, with 15 bases spanning the gap. The CDR3 consists of 14 residues. Germline CDR1 and CDR2: SNHLY and FYNNEI. The CDR3 sequence is CASSLRGLGEKLFF. The CDR3 bases are TGTGCCAGCAGTCTAAGGGGGTTGGGGGAAAAACTGTTTTTT.

CDR3 in DNA: TGTGCCAGCAGCCAGTGGGGAGGCCGTCAGCCCCAGCATTTT. Translation: CASSQWGGRQPQHF. V is TRBV5-6 and J is TRBJ1-5; D remains unclear. The CDR3 loop spans 14 amino acids. Trimming removed 4 bases at V and 6 bases at J, with 14 bases between. The germline CDR1 and CDR2 sequences are SGHDT and YYEEEE.

This rearrangement joins TRBV5-1 to TRBJ2-7; D is uncertain. The CDR3 has 12 amino acids. Between the trimmed V and J ends, which lost 3 bases and 2 bases, there was a span of 6 bases. Germline-derived CDR1 and CDR2 are SGHRS and YFSETQ. The DNA of the CDR3 is TGCGCCAGCAGCTCTAATACCTACGAGCAGTACTTC. Amino acid sequence: CASSSNTYEQYF.

The chain is built from TRBV5-1 and TRBJ2-7; 10 nucleotides agree with TRBD1. The CDR3 has 14 amino acids. Germline-derived CDR1 and CDR2 are SGHRS and YFSETQ. With 0 bases clipped from V and 4 bases from J, the junction kept 1 base outside the gene matches. Here the CDR3 DNA reads TGCGCCAGCAGCTTGGGGACAGGGGGATACGAGCAGTACTTC. It encodes CASSLGTGGYEQYF.

This clone occurred once. This sequence joins TRBV3-1 (or the pseudogene TRBV3-2) and TRBJ2-3; TRBD1 matches at 9 bases. V lost 5 bases, J lost 2 bases, and 8 bases stayed unmatched. The CDR3 is 16 residues long. The germline CDR1 and CDR2 sequences are LGHDT and YNNKEL (reference sequence). The CDR3 nucleotides are TGTGCCAGCAGCGCCCGGGACAGGGCCCTCACAGATACGCAGTATTTT. Translation gives CASSARDRALTDTQYF.